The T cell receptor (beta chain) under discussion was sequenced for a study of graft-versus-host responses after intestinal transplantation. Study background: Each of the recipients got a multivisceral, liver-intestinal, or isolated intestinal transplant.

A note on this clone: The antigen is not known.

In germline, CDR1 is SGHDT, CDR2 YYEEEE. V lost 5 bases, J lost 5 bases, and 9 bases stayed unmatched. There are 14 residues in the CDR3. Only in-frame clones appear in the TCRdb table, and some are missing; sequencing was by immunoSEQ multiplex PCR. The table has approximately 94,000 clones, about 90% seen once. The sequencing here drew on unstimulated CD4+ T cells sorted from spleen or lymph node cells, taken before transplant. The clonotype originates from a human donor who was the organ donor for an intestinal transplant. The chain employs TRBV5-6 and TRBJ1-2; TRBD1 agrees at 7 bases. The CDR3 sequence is CASRNRGLQYGYTF. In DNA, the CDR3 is TGTGCCAGCAGGAACAGGGGCCTCCAATATGGCTACACCTTC.